This T cell receptor beta chain was found in a study of T-cell memory formation after mild COVID-19. Study-wide results and limits: Clones contracting day 15 to 85 were balanced CD4/CD8; later expanders leaned CD4+.

Employing constant-segment primers, 5'RACE generated TCR alpha and TCR beta cDNA libraries bearing sample barcodes and UMIs. TCRdb re-called the 5' RACE reads with MiXCR, one entry per CDR3 protein. The sample includes tens of thousands of distinct CDR3 sequences, more than 10% seen only once; the top ten take roughly 22%. Germline V CDR1 and CDR2: SGHTA, FQGNSA. The CDR3 loop spans 13 amino acids. Trimming shortened V by 5 bases and J by 7 bases, and 13 bases separated the two germline ends. This clonotype was seen a handful of times. The antigen is undetermined. This TCR was recovered from a man aged 18 to 29 who had mild COVID-19 (a few samples of this study predate the infection). Cell type and time point are not known. This chain uses TRBV7-2 with TRBJ2-3; TRBD2 is a possible D gene (6 bases). The sample was PBMCs or a T cell subset sorted from them (not recorded which). CDR3 in amino acids: CASSGGDKYTQYF. The DNA of the CDR3 is TGTGCCAGCAGCGGCGGGGATAAATATACGCAGTATTTT.